The T cell receptor (beta chain) under discussion was sequenced for a study of T cell changes during pregnancy in multiple sclerosis. The CDR3 has 16 residues. Germline CDR1 SGHAT, CDR2 FQNNGV. V shed 4 bases and J 4 bases; nucleotides not matched to a gene: 11. Clones were sequenced by immunoSEQ multiplex PCR, and TCRdb holds only the in-frame ones, with some missing. The sample comprises roughly 110,000 clones, 91% of which are singletons, and approximately 1.5% rests with the top ten. V is TRBV11-2 and J is TRBJ2-3; 7 nucleotides match TRBD2. The sequence came from a female donor with multiple sclerosis, enrolled in a pregnancy study. Sequenced material: peripheral blood, taken before pregnancy. CDR3 region: CASSSRSLRGADTQYF. The CDR3 DNA reads TGTGCCAGCAGCTCCCGGAGCCTTCGGGGGGCAGATACGCAGTATTTT.